This T cell receptor beta chain was sequenced during a study of breast tumors, draining lymph nodes, adjacent tissues (dated by TCRdb to the mid-2010s). Context from the whole study: The study compared TCR beta repertoires across tumor, adjacent nontumor tissue and axillary lymph nodes from breast cancer patients. The study was designed to assess the relationships and possible T-cell exchange between tumor, surrounding tissue and draining lymph node repertoires in human breast cancer.

In its sample, this clonotype was seen a few times. Its antigen specificity is not known. A much bigger clone sits one base away, suggesting this may be a read error. The axillary draining lymph nodes of breast cancer patients were the source of the lymph node samples. Broad study findings and their caveats: In luminal-like breast cancer, tumor and nontumor tissue repertoires resembled each other significantly more than in basal-like breast cancer. Tumor T-cell repertoires showed less diversity than lymph node repertoires and more diversity than nontumor tissue repertoires, and tumor T-cell repertoires showed preferential V and J gene usage. The data were considered consistent with most tumor T cells being derived from the lymph node and subsequently expanding within tumor tissue. The study presented the conclusion that tumor T cells originate in lymph nodes as consistent with a hypothesis, not as something directly demonstrated.

Taken from the germline V gene, the CDR1 and CDR2 loops are SGDLS and YYNGEE. The CDR3 covers 14 residues, taking in both the cysteine and the phenylalanine. Just CDR3 DNA is preserved here, 42 bases in frame from base 1. Sequencing used an Illumina HiSeq 2000. TCR beta chain libraries were generated through multiplex PCR amplification. High-throughput sequencing was used to analyze the amplified TCR beta chain products. TCRdb redid the processing of the public reads, applying fastp at Q25 and MiXCR, and retained in-frame beta chains. Each record represents a unique CDR3 protein, reported with the most common genes and DNA among its rows. For this sample there are 190,000 or so distinct CDR3 sequences; around 29% appear just once. The ten largest clones add up to around 4.5% of the sample.

Recombination joined TRBV9 with TRBJ2-7, and 10 junctional nucleotides match TRBD1. The TCR originated in a female donor with breast cancer. Some clones in this sample may be carry-over from other donors' samples. Sequencing was performed on axillary lymph node tissue. The CDR3 here reads CASSDGTGVDEQSF. The sequenced DNA is TGTGCCAGCAGCGATGGGACAGGGGTCGACGAGCAGTCCTTC. Full variable domain (CDR3 extended with the reference TRBV9 and TRBJ2-7 proteins): DSGVTQTPKHLITATGQRVTLRCSPRSGDLSVYWYQQSLDQGLQFLIQYYNGEERAKGNILERFSAQQFPDLHSELNLSSLELGDSALYFCASSDGTGVDEQSFGPGTRLTVT.